This T cell receptor beta chain is from a study of Ad26.COV2.S vaccination and SARS-CoV-2 variants. Study as a whole: Ad26.COV2.S was injected intramuscularly once or twice, 56 days apart.

Indicated treatment: some 19 received Ad26.COV2.S at low or high dose, single or two shots; a few received placebo; per-sample allocation not given. Sampling occurred on day 63 after the first vaccine or placebo injection. Built on an Ad26 vector, the vaccine expressed Wuhan-strain SARS-CoV-2 spike. Study results and limitations: For non-spike TCRs, breadth in vaccine recipients resembled that in placebo recipients. Placebo recipients showed lower spike-specific TCR breadth than vaccinees.

As for this clone: Its antigen is currently unknown.

Sequencing was performed with immunoSEQ multiplex PCR; in TCRdb, only in-frame clones are kept and a portion is missing. Among hundreds of thousands of clones listed, about 90% were seen once. Between the trimmed V and J ends, which lost 1 base and 1 base, there was a span of 7 bases. The CDR3 contains 14 residues. In germline, CDR1 is SEHNR, CDR2 FQNEAQ (reference sequence). The receptor's source is a person between 18 and 59 years old who received the Ad26.COV2.S COVID-19 vaccine or a placebo. This rearrangement joins TRBV7-9 to TRBJ1-1; D is perhaps TRBD1 (5 bases). This specimen consisted of peripheral blood, obtained in a trial of Ad26.COV2.S vaccine versus placebo. The CDR3 region is CASSLVQGNTEAFF. CDR3 sequence (DNA): TGTGCCAGCAGCTTAGTGCAGGGGAACACTGAAGCTTTCTTT.